The 25 T cell receptor beta chains below were found in one sample sequenced in a study of blood T cell repertoires in COVID-19. The protocol was immunoSEQ multiplex PCR, while the TCRdb copy is restricted to in-frame clones and leaves out a portion. The sample carries some 240,000 clones, about 88% recorded once. Sequencing was carried out using PBMCs or T cells enriched from blood (not recorded which). These receptors originate from a woman between 50 and 59 years old who had been exposed to COVID-19.

This sequence joins TRBV5-6 and TRBJ1-6; 7 bases align to TRBD1. The ends lost 4 bases at V and 11 bases at J; junction bases unmatched: 12. The length of the CDR3 is 15 residues. Germline assignment: CDR1 SGHDT and CDR2 YYEEEE. CDR3 coding DNA: TGTGCCAGCAGCACCGACAGGGCCTGGATGACACCCCTCCACTTT. Amino acid sequence: CASSTDRAWMTPLHF.

The chain employs TRBV10-2 and TRBJ1-1, with D unclear. Between the trimmed V and J ends, which lost 1 base and 5 bases, there was a span of 8 bases. Germline values: CDR1 WSHSY, CDR2 SAAADI. The CDR3 runs to 13 residues. This CDR3 reads CASSEFQATEAFF. The DNA for the CDR3 is TGCGCCAGCAGTGAGTTTCAGGCGACTGAAGCTTTCTTT.

This sequence joins TRBV24-1 and TRBJ2-5; 8 nucleotides agree with TRBD2. This CDR3 contains 16 residues. J lost 1 base, V lost 4 bases, and 7 bases had no gene match. In germline, CDR1 is KGHDR, CDR2 SFDVKD. The CDR3 here is CATSDAGGPTQETQYF. The DNA of the CDR3 is TGTGCCACCAGTGACGCGGGGGGCCCAACCCAAGAGACCCAGTACTTC.

The chain combines TRBV5-4 with TRBJ1-4, with D possibly matching TRBD1 (5 bases). The germline V and J ends were trimmed by 2 bases and 8 bases, with 7 bases remaining between them. The CDR3 has 12 residues. Germline V gene sequence: CDR1 SGHNT, CDR2 YYREEE (reference sequence). The CDR3 reads CASSLRGEKLFF. The CDR3 DNA follows: TGTGCCAGCAGCTTAAGGGGCGAAAAACTGTTTTTT.

The chain couples TRBV25-1 to TRBJ2-2; 9 bases line up with TRBD2. The ends lost 6 bases at V and 5 bases at J; junction bases unmatched: 10. Germline V gene data show CDR1 as MGHDK and CDR2 as SYGVNS. This CDR3 has 16 residues. The CDR3 coding sequence is TGTGCCAGCAGCGGGGAGCGGGGGGTTCGGACCGGGGAGCTGTTTTTT. Translation: CASSGERGVRTGELFF.

This rearrangement joins TRBV5-8 to TRBJ1-4; 7 bases line up with TRBD1. Unmatched junction bases numbered 5, after V lost 3 bases and J lost 0 bases. Germline values: CDR1 SGHTS, CDR2 YDEGEE. There are 16 residues in the CDR3. CDR3 nucleotides: TGTGCCAGCAGCTCCGGGACAGTTGCAACTAATGAAAAACTGTTTTTT. Translating it yields CASSSGTVATNEKLFF. The full variable domain, in which reference TRBV5-8 and TRBJ1-4 provide the parts outside the CDR3, is EAGVTQSPTHLIKTRGQQATLRCSPISGHTSVYWYQQALGLGLQFLLWYDEGEERNRGNFPPRFSGRQFPNYSSELNVNALELEDSALYLCASSSGTVATNEKLFFGSGTQLSVL.

The chain has TRBV12-3 or TRBV12-4 and TRBJ1-1; 8 bases fit TRBD1. There are 12 residues in the CDR3. Losses at the gene ends were 5 bases for V and 11 bases for J; bases not matched to a gene: 7. CDR3 loop: CASSSDRGRAFF. The CDR3 DNA reads as TGTGCCAGCAGTAGCGACAGGGGCAGGGCTTTCTTT.

The V and J genes are TRBV30 and TRBJ1-1; no clear D. The CDR3 has 12 amino acids. V was pared by 2 bases and J by 1 base, with 5 bases between. Looked up from germline, CDR1 is GTSNPN and CDR2 is SVGIG (reference sequence). DNA of the CDR3: TGTGCCTGGAGTCCGGGGAACACTGAAGCTTTCTTT. Translated, it gives CAWSPGNTEAFF.

CDR3 DNA sequence: TGTGCCAGCAGTTTATCGAAAAGCGGGGGATACGAGCAGTACTTC. Encoded protein: CASSLSKSGGYEQYF. The V call is TRBV27, the J call TRBJ2-7; 8 nucleotides agree with TRBD2. CDR1 MNHEY and CDR2 SMNVEV come from the germline V gene (reference sequence). The CDR3 totals 15 residues. Trimming took 0 bases from V and 4 from J; bases not matched to a gene: 5.

The chain combines TRBV7-8 with TRBJ2-7; TRBD1 agrees at 11 bases. The J segment lost 5 bases and the V segment lost 5 bases, leaving 5 bases of the junction unmatched. The CDR3 is 14 amino acids. Germline CDR1 SGHVS, CDR2 FQNEAQ. CDR3 protein: CASSHPGQGDEQYF. The CDR3, as DNA: TGTGCCAGCAGCCACCCGGGACAGGGGGACGAGCAGTACTTC.

The chain couples TRBV2 to TRBJ1-1; D perhaps matches TRBD1 (5 bases). Germline assignment: CDR1 SNHLY and CDR2 FYNNEI. V gave up 3 bases and J gave up 1 base, with 9 bases separating them. This CDR3 region has 14 residues. The CDR3 sequence: CASSDRRGNTEAFF. The DNA for the CDR3 is TGTGCCAGCAGTGACAGGAGGGGGAACACTGAAGCTTTCTTT.

J is TRBJ2-4 and V is TRBV30; possibly TRBD2 for D (6 bases). The germline gives CDR1 GTSNPN, CDR2 SVGIG (reference sequence). V was trimmed by 0 bases and J by 6 bases, leaving 24 bases between them. This CDR3 is 18 amino acids long. The CDR3 protein is CAWSVQTWRGRTGNIQYF. The CDR3 DNA follows: TGTGCCTGGAGTGTACAGACTTGGAGGGGACGAACGGGAAACATTCAGTACTTC.

V is TRBV3-1 (or the pseudogene TRBV3-2) and J is TRBJ1-1; 7 positions agree with TRBD1. In germline, CDR1 is LGHDT, CDR2 YNNKEL (reference sequence). The V and J ends lost 6 bases and 7 bases, in that order; junction bases with no gene match: 5. The CDR3 runs 12 residues. The chain's CDR3 is CASSPGQVEAFF. CDR3 bases: TGTGCCAGCAGTCCCGGACAGGTTGAAGCTTTCTTT.

The J gene is TRBJ1-3, the V gene TRBV6-6, with D possibly being TRBD1 (5 bases). CDR1 and CDR2 (germline): MNHNY, SVGAGI (reference sequence). Trimming took off 5 bases at V and 0 bases at J, with 20 bases between the two ends. This CDR3 is built from 18 residues. CDR3 nucleotides: TGTGCCAGCAGTCATCCCCCGGGACTCTCTCTCTCTGGAAACACCATATATTTT. Translation: CASSHPPGLSLSGNTIYF.

The V gene is TRBV7-9, the J gene TRBJ1-1; the D gene is possibly TRBD1 (6 bases). V was clipped by 3 bases and J by 4 bases, with 12 bases between them. The V gene's germline CDR1 is SEHNR and CDR2 FQNEAQ (reference sequence). This CDR3 contains 14 residues. CDR3: CASSFLGASTEAFF. DNA of the CDR3: TGTGCCAGCAGCTTTCTGGGGGCAAGCACTGAAGCTTTCTTT.

The gene calls are TRBV7-9 and TRBJ1-5; tentatively, D is TRBD1 (6 bases). The germline V gene encodes CDR1 SEHNR and CDR2 FQNEAQ (reference sequence). The germline V and J ends were trimmed by 5 bases and 3 bases, with 14 bases remaining between them. The CDR3 covers 15 residues. The CDR3 sequence: CASSPRGDNNQPQHF. The CDR3 coding sequence is TGTGCCAGCAGCCCAAGAGGGGACAACAATCAGCCCCAGCATTTT.

Notes on this clone: The sample has other DNA sequences that encode this CDR3 too. The rearrangement joins TRBV29-1 to TRBJ1-1; D is perhaps TRBD1 (6 bases). V dropped 4 bases and J dropped 5 bases, with 8 bases sitting between them. This CDR3 is 11 amino acids long. Germline CDR1 is SQVTM and CDR2 is ANQGSEA. The CDR3 sequence is CSVVGGTEAFF. DNA of the CDR3: TGCAGCGTTGTAGGGGGAACTGAAGCTTTCTTT. Looking up the rest from reference TRBV29-1 and TRBJ1-1 gives the full variable domain: SAVISQKPSRDICQRGTSLTIQCQVDSQVTMMFWYRQQPGQSLTLIATANQGSEATYESGFVIDKFPISRPNLTFSTLTVSNMSPEDSSIYLCSVVGGTEAFFGQGTRLTVV.

This clone showed up just a few times. The chain uses TRBV9 and TRBJ2-5; a possible D gene is TRBD1 (5 bases). V dropped 2 bases and J dropped 5 bases, with 10 bases sitting between them. Germline values: CDR1 SGDLS, CDR2 YYNGEE. This CDR3 is built from 13 residues. The CDR3 here is CASSVRAWETQYF. The CDR3 region has the DNA TGTGCCAGCAGCGTCAGGGCGTGGGAGACCCAGTACTTC.

The chain is built from TRBV7-9 and TRBJ1-1, with D tentatively TRBD1 (5 bases). CDR1 is SEHNR and CDR2 is FQNEAQ in the germline V gene (reference sequence). Trimming pared 4 bases from V and 5 bases from J, leaving 8 bases between. CDR3 size: 12 residues. CDR3 in amino acids: CASSSAGTEAFF. CDR3 nucleotide sequence: TGTGCCAGCAGCTCCGCAGGGACTGAAGCTTTCTTT.

The table lists this clone with a count of one. The CDR3 nucleotides read TGTGCCAGTAGTAAAAAGCGGGGGGGCGCGACAGATACGCAGTATTTT. It yields the protein CASSKKRGGATDTQYF. The chain recombines TRBV19 with TRBJ2-3; TRBD2 matches 10 bases. The CDR3 is made up of 16 amino acids. V shed 4 bases and J 3 bases; nucleotides not matched to a gene: 7. Germline loops: CDR1 LNHDA, CDR2 SQIVND (reference sequence). Full variable domain (rest looked up from reference TRBV19 and TRBJ2-3): DGGITQSPKYLFRKEGQNVTLSCEQNLNHDAMYWYRQDPGQGLRLIYYSQIVNDFQKGDIAEGYSVSREKKESFPLTVTSAQKNPTAFYLCASSKKRGGATDTQYFGPGTRLTVL.

The chain uses TRBV6-2 or TRBV6-3 and TRBJ2-7, with D unclear. The CDR3 is 14 amino acids. V was clipped by 6 bases and J by 5 bases, with 17 bases between them. Germline V gene lookup returns CDR1 MNHEY and CDR2 SVGEGT. The CDR3 reads CASSLPTVSNEQYF. CDR3 in DNA: TGTGCCAGCAGCCTCCCCACAGTTTCAAACGAGCAGTACTTC.

This chain joins TRBV5-4 and TRBJ1-1; 7 bases align to TRBD1. CDR1 SGHNT and CDR2 YYREEE come from the germline V gene (reference sequence). Germline trimming cut 0 bases from V and 0 bases from J; bases unmatched to any gene: 2. The CDR3 runs 15 residues. The CDR3 sequence is CASSLAGGLNTEAFF. CDR3 sequence (DNA): TGTGCCAGCAGCTTGGCAGGGGGTTTGAACACTGAAGCTTTCTTT.

V gene TRBV21-1 combines with J gene TRBJ2-3; the listed D gene, TRBD2, was not tested against the DNA. TRBV21-1 is annotated as a pseudogene. The CDR3 consists of 15 residues. CDR3 loop: CASPLAGGRTDTQYF. The DNA of the CDR3 is TGTGCCAGCCCGCTAGCGGGGGGGCGCACAGATACGCAGTATTTT.

The chain combines TRBV5-1 with TRBJ2-1; D remains ambiguous. In germline, CDR1 is SGHRS, CDR2 YFSETQ. V lost 4 bases to trimming and J lost 1 base, with 12 bases between them. The length of the CDR3 is 15 residues. CDR3 sequence: CASSLLGNSYNEQFF. DNA of the CDR3: TGCGCCAGCAGCCTTCTTGGCAATTCCTACAATGAGCAGTTCTTC.

For the CDR3, the DNA is TGTGCCAGCAGCTTGGTGGGCAGGGCTGGAAACACCATATATTTT. This gives the protein CASSLVGRAGNTIYF. The chain carries TRBV5-8 and TRBJ1-3; TRBD1 might be the D (5 bases). V dropped 0 bases and J dropped 2 bases, with 9 bases sitting between them. The CDR3 spans 15 residues. Germline-derived CDR1 and CDR2 are SGHTS and YDEGEE.